This TCR beta chain stems from a study of regulatory T cells in long-lasting Graves disease. Study summary: Antithyroid drug exposure in newly diagnosed Graves' patients had lasted under 3 months.

Combining iRepertoire HTBI primers with Arm-PCR of CDR3 regions, the authors built TCR beta libraries. TCRdb itself ran the multiplex PCR reads through MiXCR, one entry per CDR3 protein. The table includes approximately 210,000 distinct CDR3 sequences, approximately 16% detected once. Looked up from germline, CDR1 is LNHDA and CDR2 is SQIVND (reference sequence). V shed 9 bases and J 1 base; nucleotides not matched to a gene: 7. The CDR3 is 15 amino acids. The time point: newly diagnosed GD, antithyroid drugs for less than 3 months. RNA isolated from PBMCs was used to make the TCR library. This sequence was found in a female donor with Graves disease. The V call is TRBV19, the J call TRBJ2-7, with 12 bases fitting TRBD2. The source material was peripheral blood mononuclear cells (PBMCs), sampled at new diagnosis, from a patient treated with antithyroid drugs. CDR3 DNA: TGTGCCAGAAGACTAGCGGGAGTGTCATCCTACGAGCAGTACTTC. The encoded protein is CARRLAGVSSYEQYF. Filled out from reference TRBV19 and TRBJ2-7, the complete variable domain reads DGGITQSPKYLFRKEGQNVTLSCEQNLNHDAMYWYRQDPGQGLRLIYYSQIVNDFQKGDIAEGYSVSREKKESFPLTVTSAQKNPTAFYLCARRLAGVSSYEQYFGPGTRLTVT.